Listed below are T cell receptor beta chains from one sample, sequenced in a study of cytomegalovirus exposure and HLA in healthy donors. Profiled with immunoSEQ multiplex PCR; TCRdb holds only in-frame clones, not every one. The sample records a few hundred thousand clones, just over 70% being singletons. Sequenced material: PBMCs. The receptors shown here come from a female donor in good health and CMV-seronegative. CDR3s include the opening cysteine and the closing phenylalanine or tryptophan. D genes are given only for firm matches. Expanded clones get a size class; other rows say once, few or many, or leave the size out.

D	size	V	J	DNA	CDR3
-	-	TRBV5-4	TRBJ1-2	TGTGCCAGCAGCGCCCGCGGGCCGGGGGGCTACACCTTC	CASSARGPGGYTF
TRBD1	-	TRBV9	TRBJ1-2	TGTGCCAGCAGCGTAGAAGGACAGGCGGGCTACACCTTC	CASSVEGQAGYTF
TRBD2	few	TRBV7-9	TRBJ2-7	TGTGCCAGCAGCTCCGGGACTAGCGCCTACGAGCAGTACTTC	CASSSGTSAYEQYF
TRBD1	-	TRBV10-3	TRBJ2-3	TGTGCCATCAGTGCAGGGGGCACGCAGTATTTT	CAISAGGTQYF
TRBD1	few	TRBV7-8	TRBJ2-7	TGTGCCAGCAGCTTAGTGGGGACAGGCCTGGGATACGAGCAGTACTTC	CASSLVGTGLGYEQYF
-	few	TRBV19	TRBJ1-2	TGTGCCAGTAGACCCCTTTTACGGCCCAACGGGTATGGCTACACCTTC	CASRPLLRPNGYGYTF
TRBD2	-	TRBV28	TRBJ2-7	TGTGCCAGCAGTTCACCGGGACTAGCGGGAACTCGGAACGAGCAGTACTTC	CASSSPGLAGTRNEQYF
TRBD2	-	TRBV2	TRBJ2-5	TGTGCCAGCAGTGATCGACGGCGGAGCGGGAGCGAGACCCAGTACTTC	CASSDRRRSGSETQYF
-	few	TRBV4-1	TRBJ2-7	TGCGCCAGCAGCCAAGGACTAGGACTCTCCTACGAGCAGTACTTC	CASSQGLGLSYEQYF
-	-	TRBV29-1	TRBJ2-7	TGCAGCGTTGAAGGAGACTCCTACGAGCAGTACTTC	CSVEGDSYEQYF
-	few	TRBV7-9	TRBJ2-7	TGTGCCAGCAGCGGAGCCGGGACTCTCTACGAGCAGTACTTC	CASSGAGTLYEQYF
-	-	TRBV7-3	TRBJ2-2	TGTGCCAGCAGCTCCCTCGCGAACACCGGGGAGCTGTTTTTT	CASSSLANTGELFF
-	-	TRBV2	TRBJ2-7	TGTGCCAGCAGTGAAGGGGAGTCCTTAGGCGAGCAGTACTTC	CASSEGESLGEQYF
TRBD2	-	TRBV9	TRBJ2-3	TGTGCCAGCAGCGTAGAGGCGGGAGCCACAGATACGCAGTATTTT	CASSVEAGATDTQYF
TRBD1	-	TRBV28	TRBJ1-2	TGTGCCAGCACCTCCCGTTCGGGGACAGTTCCTTATGGCTACACCTTC	CASTSRSGTVPYGYTF
TRBD1	-	TRBV4-1	TRBJ2-7	TGCGCCAGCAGCCCGGGACAGGGTACTACCTACGAGCAGTACTTC	CASSPGQGTTYEQYF
-	-	TRBV2	TRBJ1-2	TGTGCCAGCAGTGAGTCGGGGGTTGGCTATGGCTACACCTTC	CASSESGVGYGYTF
TRBD2	-	TRBV5-5	TRBJ2-5	TGTGCCAGCAGCCTGCAGACTAGCGGGAGGAGGGAGACCCAGTACTTC	CASSLQTSGRRETQYF
TRBD2	-	TRBV5-1	TRBJ2-7	TGCGCCAGCAGCTGGGGACTAGCGGGAGGACGCGAGCAGTACTTC	CASSWGLAGGREQYF
-	-	TRBV6-4	TRBJ2-2	TGTGCCAGCAGTGACTCCGCAGGGGACACCGGGGAGCTGTTTTTT	CASSDSAGDTGELFF
TRBD2	-	TRBV30	TRBJ2-1	TGTGCCTGGAGTGCCGGACTAGCGGGAGGGAGTGAGCAGTTCTTC	CAWSAGLAGGSEQFF
-	-	TRBV6-1	TRBJ1-1	TGTGCCAGCAGTGCAAGATCGCAGGGGAACACTGAAGCTTTCTTT	CASSARSQGNTEAFF
-	few	TRBV7-9	TRBJ1-2	TGTGCCAGCAGCTCAAACCCGGGACGGGGGATGAGCTATGGCTACACCTTC	CASSSNPGRGMSYGYTF
TRBD2	-	TRBV6-6	TRBJ2-7	TGTGCCAGCACCCAGTCGGCTGGGGGGGGCTACGAGCAGTACTTC	CASTQSAGGGYEQYF
TRBD1	few	TRBV9	TRBJ2-1	TGTGCCAGCAGCTCGTCAGGACAGGGATGGTCCAATGAGCAGTTCTTC	CASSSSGQGWSNEQFF
TRBD2	-	TRBV5-6	TRBJ2-2	TGTGCCAGCAGCCGCGGGAGGAACACCGGGGAGCTGTTTTTT	CASSRGRNTGELFF
-	few	TRBV6-5	TRBJ1-1	TGTGCCACCCGAGAGGTGAACACTGAAGCTTTCTTT	CATREVNTEAFF
-	-	TRBV5-4	TRBJ2-1	TGTGCCAGCAGCATGGGAGCTAATGAGCAGTTCTTC	CASSMGANEQFF
TRBD2	-	TRBV4-2	TRBJ2-1	TGTGCCAGCAGCCAAGATAGGGCTAGCGGGAGGGCCGGTGAGCAGTTCTTC	CASSQDRASGRAGEQFF
TRBD1	-	TRBV28	TRBJ2-3	TGCGCCAGCAGTTTGACAGGGGCCTTTAACACAGATACGCAGTATTTT	CASSLTGAFNTDTQYF
TRBD2	-	TRBV7-2	TRBJ2-7	TGTGCCAGCAGCCCTTGGACTAGCGGGGGTACCTACGAGCAGTACTTC	CASSPWTSGGTYEQYF
TRBD2	-	TRBV28	TRBJ2-7	TGTGCCAGCAGTTTACTAGCGGGAAAATACGAGCAGTACTTC	CASSLLAGKYEQYF
-	-	TRBV28	TRBJ1-3	TGTGCCAGCAGTTCTGGGGACAACTCTGGAAACACCATATATTTT	CASSSGDNSGNTIYF
-	once	TRBV19	TRBJ1-2	TGTGCCAGTAGTAGGTCAGGGCTAGGCTATGGCTACACCTTC	CASSRSGLGYGYTF
-	few	TRBV9	TRBJ2-2	TGTGCCAGCAGCGTTCAAGATCGCGTCGGCGGGGAGCTGTTTTTT	CASSVQDRVGGELFF
TRBD2	-	TRBV30	TRBJ2-1	TGTGCCTTGCGGCTAGCGGGAGGGCTCGGGAACAATGAGCAGTTCTTC	CALRLAGGLGNNEQFF
TRBD1	-	TRBV28	TRBJ1-5	TGTGCCAGCAGTTCGCAGACGGGGACAGGGGTTGTCAATCAGCCCCAGCATTTT	CASSSQTGTGVVNQPQHF
TRBD1	-	TRBV6-6	TRBJ1-2	TGTGCCAGCAGCCCAGCAGCACTGGGACAGGGATTTGGCTACACCTTC	CASSPAALGQGFGYTF
TRBD1	-	TRBV4-1	TRBJ1-2	TGCGCCAGCAGCCAAGGGGGGACAGGGGAAGGAGGCTACACCTTC	CASSQGGTGEGGYTF
-	-	TRBV5-1	TRBJ1-6	TGCGCCAGCAGCACCTCGCCGGGACAAGAATCACCCCTCCACTTT	CASSTSPGQESPLHF
-	few	TRBV2	TRBJ2-5	TGTGCCAGCAGAACACAGGTTTGGGAGACCCAGTACTTC	CASRTQVWETQYF
-	once	TRBV7-9	TRBJ2-1	TGTTCCAGCAGCCAATTCGCAGGGGACAATGAGCAGTTCTTC	CSSSQFAGDNEQFF
-	-	TRBV28	TRBJ2-7	TGTGCCAGCAGGTTACAGGGTTACGAGCAGTACTTC	CASRLQGYEQYF
TRBD1	once	TRBV11-3	TRBJ1-4	TGTGCCAGCAGCTCGACAGGGGCGAAGACTAATGAAAAACTGTTTTTT	CASSSTGAKTNEKLFF
-	-	TRBV2	TRBJ2-7	TGTGCCAGCAGTGAAAACGCCGGCTACGAGCAGTACTTC	CASSENAGYEQYF
TRBD2	once	TRBV6-1	TRBJ2-1	TGTGCCAGCAGTGACCCGGGACTAGCGGGAGTTTTTGAGCAGTTCTTC	CASSDPGLAGVFEQFF
TRBD1	-	TRBV4-1	TRBJ1-2	TGCGCCAGCAGCCAGACAGGGGTAGGCGCGGGAGGCTACACCTTC	CASSQTGVGAGGYTF
-	-	TRBV5-5	TRBJ2-1	TGTGCCAGCAGCTTGGAACCCGGGTGGGGGGACAATGAGCAGTTCTTC	CASSLEPGWGDNEQFF
-	once	TRBV11-2	TRBJ1-1	TGTGCCAGCAGCTTGTGGCAGGGCCGTGGCACTGAAGCTTTCTTT	CASSLWQGRGTEAFF